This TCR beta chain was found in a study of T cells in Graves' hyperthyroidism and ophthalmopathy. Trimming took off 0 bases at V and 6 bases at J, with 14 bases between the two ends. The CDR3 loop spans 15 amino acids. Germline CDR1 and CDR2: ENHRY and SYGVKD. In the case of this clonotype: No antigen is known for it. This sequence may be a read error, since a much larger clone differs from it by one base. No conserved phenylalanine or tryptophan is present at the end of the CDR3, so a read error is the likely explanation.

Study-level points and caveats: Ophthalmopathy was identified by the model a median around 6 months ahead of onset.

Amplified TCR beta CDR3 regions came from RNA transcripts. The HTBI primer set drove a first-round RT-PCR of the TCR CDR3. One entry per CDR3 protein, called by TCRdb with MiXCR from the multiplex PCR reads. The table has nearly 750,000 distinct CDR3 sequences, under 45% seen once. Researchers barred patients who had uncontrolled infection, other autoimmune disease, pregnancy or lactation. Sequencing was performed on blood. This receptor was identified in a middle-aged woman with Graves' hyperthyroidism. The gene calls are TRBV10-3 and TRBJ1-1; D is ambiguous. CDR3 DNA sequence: TGTGCCATCAGTGAGTCCACCTACGGGTTCTCTGAAGCTTTCCTT. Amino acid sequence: CAISESTYGFSEAFL.